This T cell receptor (beta chain) originates from a study of blood T cell repertoires in COVID-19. Per germline, CDR1 LGHNA and CDR2 YNFKEQ. The ends lost 3 bases at V and 5 bases at J; junction bases unmatched: 4. CDR3 length: 14 amino acids. Data came from immunoSEQ multiplex PCR; TCRdb stores just in-frame clones and leaves some out. Here the sample spans about 270,000 clones, more than 75% being singletons. The TCR comes from a man aged 40-49 years with active or convalescent COVID-19. The sequencing input was peripheral blood. This chain uses TRBV4-2 with TRBJ2-1; 7 bases map to TRBD1. In DNA, the CDR3 is TGTGCCAGCAGCCAGGGGACAGAAGACAATGAGCAGTTCTTC. The encoded protein is CASSQGTEDNEQFF.